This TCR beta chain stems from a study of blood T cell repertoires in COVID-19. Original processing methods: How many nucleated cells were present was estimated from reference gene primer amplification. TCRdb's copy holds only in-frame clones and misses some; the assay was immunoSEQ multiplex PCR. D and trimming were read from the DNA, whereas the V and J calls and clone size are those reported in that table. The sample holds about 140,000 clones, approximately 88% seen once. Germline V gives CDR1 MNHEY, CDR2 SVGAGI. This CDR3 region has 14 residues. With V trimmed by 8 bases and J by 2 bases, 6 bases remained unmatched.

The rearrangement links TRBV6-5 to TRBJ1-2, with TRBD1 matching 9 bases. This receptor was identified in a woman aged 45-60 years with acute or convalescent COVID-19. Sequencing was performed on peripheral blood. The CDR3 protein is CASCPGQGNYGYTF. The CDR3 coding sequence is TGTGCCAGCTGCCCGGGACAGGGCAACTATGGCTACACCTTC.